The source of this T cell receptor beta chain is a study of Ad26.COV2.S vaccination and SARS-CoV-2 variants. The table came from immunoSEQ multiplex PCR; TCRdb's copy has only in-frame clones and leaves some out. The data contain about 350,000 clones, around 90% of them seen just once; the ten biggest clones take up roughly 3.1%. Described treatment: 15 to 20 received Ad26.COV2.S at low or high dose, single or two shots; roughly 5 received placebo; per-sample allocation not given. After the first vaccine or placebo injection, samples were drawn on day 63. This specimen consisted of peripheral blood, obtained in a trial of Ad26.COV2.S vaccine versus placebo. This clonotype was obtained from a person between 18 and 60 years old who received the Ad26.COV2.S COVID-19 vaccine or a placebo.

In DNA form, the CDR3 reads TGTGCCAGCAGCCAGGGACCGCCCTCTGGAAACACCATATATTTT. It is translated as CASSQGPPSGNTIYF. J is TRBJ1-3 and V is TRBV7-9, with D possibly matching TRBD1 (5 bases). Trimming stripped 5 bases from V and 0 bases from J, with 11 bases between. Looked up from germline, CDR1 is SEHNR and CDR2 is FQNEAQ (reference sequence). This CDR3 is built from 15 residues.